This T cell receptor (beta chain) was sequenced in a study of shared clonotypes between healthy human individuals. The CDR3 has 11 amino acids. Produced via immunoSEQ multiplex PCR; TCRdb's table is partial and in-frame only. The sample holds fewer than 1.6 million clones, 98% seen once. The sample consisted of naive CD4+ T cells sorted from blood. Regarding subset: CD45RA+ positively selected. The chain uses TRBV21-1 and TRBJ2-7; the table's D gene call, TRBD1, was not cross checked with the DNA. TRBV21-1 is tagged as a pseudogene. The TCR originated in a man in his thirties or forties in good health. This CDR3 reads CASRQGYEQYF. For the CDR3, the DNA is TGTGCCAGCAGGCAGGGCTACGAGCAGTACTTC.